The clone carrying this TCR beta chain was detected many times. The data were taken from a study of molecular identifiers for immune sequencing clone quantification. TCRdb called the PCR reads again in MiXCR, with one record for every CDR3 protein. Of over 70,000 distinct CDR3 sequences listed, about 23% were seen once; the top ten hold approximately 0.8%. This TCR came from a human donor in good health. Some libraries in this study had Jurkat cell RNA spiked in. Sequencing was done on a sample of naive CD8+ T cells from blood, with Jurkat cell RNA spiked in. Described subset: FACS-sorted CD8+CD4-CCR7+CD45RA+ naive T cells.

The CDR3 here is CAWSGETQYF. CDR3 nucleotide sequence: TGTGCCTGGAGCGGAGAGACCCAGTACTTC. The chain has TRBV30 and TRBJ2-5; D is uncertain. The CDR3 covers 10 residues. Germline-derived CDR1 and CDR2 are GTSNPN and SVGIG (reference sequence). V dropped 3 bases and J dropped 4 bases, with 3 bases sitting between them.